This is a list of T cell receptor beta chains from one sample in a study of shared clonotypes between healthy human individuals. Data came from immunoSEQ multiplex PCR; TCRdb stores just in-frame clones and leaves some out. There are some 790,000 clones in the sample; over 55% occur only once, and 1.8% lies in the top ten. Sequencing used memory CD4+ T cells sorted from blood. These TCRs come from a woman aged 30 to 39 in good health. The CDR3 runs from the conserved cysteine through the conserved F or W. A D gene is named only where the DNA matches it firmly. A clone size is listed for some rows: how often the clone was seen (once, few, many), or a class if it is expanded.

few TRBJ2-1 TRBD2 TRBV7-3 TGTGCCAGCAGCCCCCGCGTGCAGCGGGAGAACAATGAGCAGTTCTTC CASSPRVQRENNEQFF
NA TRBJ2-1 TRBD2 TRBV5-1 TGCGCCAGCAGCTCTTCTAGCGGGAGTGGATTAAATGAGCAGTTCTTC CASSSSSGSGLNEQFF
NA TRBJ2-3 NA TRBV11-2 TGTGCCAGCAGCCCGAAAGATACGCAGTATTTT CASSPKDTQYF
NA TRBJ1-3 NA TRBV6-6 TGTGCCAGCAGTTACTCGGGAAACACCATATATTTT CASSYSGNTIYF
NA TRBJ2-7 NA TRBV18 TGTGCCAGCTCACCACATCCGGGAGCAGGCTACGAGCAGTACTTC CASSPHPGAGYEQYF
many TRBJ2-1 NA TRBV13 TGTGCCAGCAGCTTAAGGTGGGAGCAGTTCTTC CASSLRWEQFF
NA TRBJ1-3 NA TRBV7-2 TGTGCCAGCAGCTTACAGGGGTACTCTGGAAACACCATATATTTT CASSLQGYSGNTIYF
NA TRBJ1-2 NA TRBV7-2 TGTGCCAGCAGCTCCAACCGGGCCTGGTTTGGCTACACCTTC CASSSNRAWFGYTF
NA TRBJ2-5 NA TRBV25-1 TGTGCCAGCAGTGAATCGTCAAGGGTACAAGAGACCCAGTACTTC CASSESSRVQETQYF
NA TRBJ2-7 NA TRBV5-8 TGTGCCAGCAGCGTGTCCAGGACAGTTTCCTACGAGCAGTACTTC CASSVSRTVSYEQYF
few TRBJ1-1 NA TRBV28 TGTGCCAGCAGACAGAAAAGAGAAGCTTTCTTT CASRQKREAFF
few TRBJ1-1 NA TRBV27 TGTGCCAGCGGAAGGGAAGTGGGAACTGAAGCTTTCTTT CASGREVGTEAFF
once TRBJ2-5 NA TRBV7-8 TGTGCCAGCAGAACCCTCAGAAATCAAGAGACCCAGTACTTC CASRTLRNQETQYF
few TRBJ2-2 TRBD2 TRBV9 TGTGCCAGCAGCGCCCTAGCGGGAGACACCGGGGAGCTGTTTTTT CASSALAGDTGELFF
NA TRBJ1-1 NA TRBV19 TGTGCCAGTAGTATAGGGGCTCTAGAGGGGATGAACACTGAAGCTTTCTTT CASSIGALEGMNTEAFF
few TRBJ2-1 TRBD2 TRBV19 TGTGCCAGTAGTATAGATAGCGGCACGGGAGGCTACAATGAGCAGTTCTTC CASSIDSGTGGYNEQFF
medium-sized TRBJ2-3 NA TRBV5-1 TGCGCCAGCAGTTCAACGATTACAGATACGCAGTATTTT CASSSTITDTQYF
NA TRBJ2-1 TRBD2 TRBV4-1 TGCGCCAGCAGACTGAGCGGGAGCAGGAATGAGCAGTTCTTC CASRLSGSRNEQFF
NA TRBJ1-5 TRBD1 TRBV5-1 TGCGCCAGCAGCCTCGGGACAGGGGATCAGCCCCAGCATTTT CASSLGTGDQPQHF
few TRBJ1-1 NA TRBV7-3 TGTGCCAGCGCCATGGACCCGAACACTGAAGCTTTCTTT CASAMDPNTEAFF
NA TRBJ2-1 NA TRBV18 TGTGCCAGCTCACCACTAAGTAGCGGAGCATACAATGAGCAGTTCTTC CASSPLSSGAYNEQFF
NA TRBJ2-1 NA TRBV5-1 TGCGCCAGCAGCTCCATACTTCACAATGAGCAGTTCTTC CASSSILHNEQFF
NA TRBJ1-3 NA TRBV6-1 TGTGCCAGCATCGTAAACTCTGGAAACACCATATATTTT CASIVNSGNTIYF
NA TRBJ1-1 NA TRBV7-6 TGTGCCAGCAGCCCTGACCCGGGGGTCAGAAACACTGAAGCTTTCTTT CASSPDPGVRNTEAFF
NA TRBJ2-1 TRBD2 TRBV4-1 TGCGCCAGCAGCCAAGCCCCGACTAGCGGAGGCGACAATGAGCAGTTCTTC CASSQAPTSGGDNEQFF
NA TRBJ1-5 NA TRBV28 TGTGCCAGCAGCTTAGTATTCAGGGCTGAAATCAATCAGCCCCAGCATTTT CASSLVFRAEINQPQHF
NA TRBJ2-7 TRBD2 TRBV5-1 TGCGCCAGCAGCTTACTAGCGGGAGGCGACTACGAGCAGTACTTC CASSLLAGGDYEQYF
NA TRBJ1-1 NA TRBV29-1 TGCAGCGCGAGAACCGGGGGCACTGAAGCTTTCTTT CSARTGGTEAFF
NA TRBJ2-2 NA TRBV19 TGTGCCAGTAGTAGGATCCCTGGCGGGGAGCTGTTTTTT CASSRIPGGELFF
NA TRBJ1-3 NA TRBV6-6 TGTGCCAGCAGTACGATCGGGCCCGACTCTGGAAACACCATATATTTT CASSTIGPDSGNTIYF
once TRBJ1-4 NA TRBV7-9 TGTGCCAGCAGCTACGGGACGGATTATAATGAAAAACTGTTTTTT CASSYGTDYNEKLFF
NA TRBJ1-1 NA TRBV29-1 TGCAGCGTTGCGTATAGGAACACTGAAGCTTTCTTT CSVAYRNTEAFF
NA TRBJ2-7 TRBD2 TRBV10-1 TGCGCCAGCAGTCGAGGACTAGCGCACGAGCAGTACTTC CASSRGLAHEQYF
few TRBJ1-3 NA TRBV2 TGTGCCAGCATTCAGTCTCGGTCTGGAAACACCATATATTTT CASIQSRSGNTIYF
NA TRBJ2-1 TRBD2 TRBV30 TGTGCCTGGAGGCGGAAGCGGGATAACAATGAGCAGTTCTTC CAWRRKRDNNEQFF
NA TRBJ2-7 NA TRBV15 TGTGCCACCAGCAGCCCCCCGACCTACGAGCAGTACTTC CATSSPPTYEQYF
NA TRBJ1-5 TRBD1 TRBV19 TGTGCCAGTAGTATGCAGGTGGGGTCAGGGGGAAATCAGCCCCAGCATTTT CASSMQVGSGGNQPQHF
NA TRBJ2-7 NA TRBV7-3 TGTGCCAGCAGCTTATGGGCAGGGCGCTACGAGCAGTACTTC CASSLWAGRYEQYF
NA TRBJ2-2 NA TRBV2 TGTGCCAGCAGTGAAATAAGGAACACCGGGGAGCTGTTTTTT CASSEIRNTGELFF
NA TRBJ1-3 NA TRBV11-2 TGTGCCAGCAGCGGTGGAATTGGGTGGGGAAACACCATATATTTT CASSGGIGWGNTIYF
NA TRBJ1-1 NA TRBV9 TGTGCCAGCAGCCCCCACCAATTGGACTTAGGGACTGAAGCTTTCTTT CASSPHQLDLGTEAFF
few TRBJ1-2 NA TRBV7-2 TGTGCCAGCAGCTTAGGAGAGTATGGCTACACCTTC CASSLGEYGYTF
NA TRBJ2-3 TRBD2 TRBV11-2 TGTGCCAGCAGCTTTCGGGGGGGGCAACGGGGCACAGATACGCAGTATTTT CASSFRGGQRGTDTQYF
few TRBJ2-1 TRBD2 TRBV28 TGTGCCAGCAGTTTAGTGGTAGCGGGAGATCGTGAGCAGTTCTTC CASSLVVAGDREQFF
NA TRBJ1-1 NA TRBV20-1 TGCAGTGCTAGAGATCCAACTGAAGCTTTCTTT CSARDPTEAFF
NA TRBJ2-3 NA TRBV30 TGTGCCTGGATGCGCGGCGATACGCAGTATTTT CAWMRGDTQYF
few TRBJ2-7 NA TRBV4-1 TGCGCCAGCAGCTCACCGGGACGCAGCTCCTACGAGCAGTACTTC CASSSPGRSSYEQYF
NA TRBJ2-1 TRBD1 TRBV30 TGTGCCTGGAGCACAACAGGGGGCAGTGAGCAGTTCTTC CAWSTTGGSEQFF
few TRBJ1-3 NA TRBV5-5 TGTGCCAGCAGCGTTACCCTGGGGGGACGGTTGTATTTT CASSVTLGGRLYF
NA TRBJ2-5 NA TRBV29-1 TGCAGCGTTGAACGCCGGGCCCAGGAGACCCAGTACTTC CSVERRAQETQYF
NA TRBJ1-5 TRBD1 TRBV18 TGTGCCAGCTCACCCGACAGGGATCAGCCCCAGCATTTT CASSPDRDQPQHF
NA TRBJ1-1 NA TRBV11-2 TGTGCCAGCAGCCCCCGTTTAGGTGTGTGGAACACTGAAGCTTTCTTT CASSPRLGVWNTEAFF
NA TRBJ1-1 TRBD1 TRBV9 TGTGCCAGCAGCGTAGAGACAGGGGAAACTGAAGCTTTCTTT CASSVETGETEAFF
few TRBJ1-1 NA TRBV2 TGTGCCAGCAGCTCATACGGCTACCGAACTGAAGCTTTCTTT CASSSYGYRTEAFF